This TCR beta chain was captured by sequencing in a study of CD8 T cells in ankylosing spondylitis. Whole-study findings and limits: A motif in TCR beta, a set of 8 or 9 highly homologous variants, appeared characteristic of ankylosing spondylitis blood.

Comment on this clonotype: Its antigen remains unknown.

TCRdb called the 5' RACE reads again in MiXCR, with one record for every CDR3 protein. Among 200,000 to 250,000 distinct CDR3 sequences, 15% to 20% were seen once, and the ten largest hold approximately 46%. This clonotype was sampled from a male donor with ankylosing spondylitis. Sequenced: blood, either unsorted or a sorted T cell fraction (not recorded which).

The CDR3 DNA follows: TGCAGCGTTAAAACCGGGGCCACCCCTGGGATCTACGAGCAGTACTTC. It encodes CSVKTGATPGIYEQYF. V and J are TRBV29-1 and TRBJ2-7; the D call may be TRBD1 or TRBD2 (5 bases each). V was shortened by 5 bases and J by 3 bases, with 23 bases between the two germline ends. CDR3 length: 16 residues. Germline V gene sequence: CDR1 SQVTM, CDR2 ANQGSEA.